This TCR beta chain was profiled in a study of PD-1 blockade in classical Hodgkin lymphoma. Notes on the study in general: CD4+ TCR diversity, unlike CD8+, climbed significantly by C4D1.

The repertoire was sequenced with immunoSEQ multiplex PCR; TCRdb's copy has only in-frame clones and lacks some. The repertoire holds about 28,000 clones, with approximately 79% as singletons. As to this clone: Its antigen is as yet unknown.

The time point denotes: cycle 4 day 1 (C4D1), after less than 7 weeks of nivolumab. No patient escaped relapse after autologous stem cell transplantation, and brentuximab vedotin exposure varied. Magnetic negative selection purified CD4+ T cells from thawed PBMCs. V lost 5 bases and J 4 bases, leaving 9 bases between the germline ends. CDR3 length equals 13 residues. Germline CDR1 is LNHDA and CDR2 is SQIVND (reference sequence). The specimen was CD4+ T cells from blood, collected before the fourth cycle of nivolumab. This TCR was recovered from a human donor with classical Hodgkin lymphoma. The gene calls are TRBV19 and TRBJ1-3, with D uncertain. The CDR3 DNA sequence: TGTGCCAGTAGTCTGGCGTACGGAAACACCATATATTTT. It specifies CASSLAYGNTIYF.